This TCR beta chain was profiled in a study of T cells in Graves' hyperthyroidism and ophthalmopathy. Amplification of TCR beta CDR3 regions used RNA as the template. HTBI primers were employed in a first-round RT-PCR of the TCR CDR3. Each CDR3 protein gets one entry after TCRdb re-called the multiplex PCR reads with MiXCR. This sample yields roughly 300,000 distinct CDR3 sequences, of which approximately 18% are seen a single time; roughly 49% belongs to the top ten. This CDR3 is 14 amino acids long. Germline V gene lookup returns CDR1 MNHEY and CDR2 SMNVEV (reference sequence). Unmatched junction bases numbered 11, after V lost 8 bases and J lost 7 bases.

The clonotype comes from a woman in her 50s with Graves' hyperthyroidism. The chain carries TRBV27 and TRBJ2-1, with 7 bases fitting TRBD2. Sample: blood. The CDR3 loop reads CASASRENINEQFF. The CDR3 region has the DNA TGTGCCAGCGCTTCGCGGGAGAATATAAATGAGCAGTTCTTC.